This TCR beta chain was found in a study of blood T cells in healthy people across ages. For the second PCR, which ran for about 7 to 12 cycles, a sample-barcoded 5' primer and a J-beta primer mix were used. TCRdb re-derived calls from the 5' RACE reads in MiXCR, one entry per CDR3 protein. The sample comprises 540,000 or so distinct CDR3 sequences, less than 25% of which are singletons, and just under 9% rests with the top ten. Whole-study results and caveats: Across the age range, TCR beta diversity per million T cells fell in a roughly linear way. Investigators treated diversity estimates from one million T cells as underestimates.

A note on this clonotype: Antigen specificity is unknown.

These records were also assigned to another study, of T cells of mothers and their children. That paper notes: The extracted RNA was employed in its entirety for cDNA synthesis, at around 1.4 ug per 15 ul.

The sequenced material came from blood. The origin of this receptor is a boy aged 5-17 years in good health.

DNA of the CDR3: TGCAGCGTTTCAGGGTACCCGCCCGGGAGGGCAGAGGACGAGCAGTACTTC. Amino acid sequence: CSVSGYPPGRAEDEQYF. V is TRBV29-1 and J is TRBJ2-7; 8 bases are a match to TRBD2. The CDR3 sequence is 17 residues long. J was trimmed by 5 bases and V by 5 bases; bases with no gene match: 20. The germline CDR1 and CDR2 sequences are SQVTM and ANQGSEA.